This T cell receptor beta chain was sequenced during a study of T cell responses to AZD1222 COVID-19 vaccine. Study outcomes and limitations: Breadth and depth of Spike-specific TCRs rose after two AZD1222 doses. Clonal diversity was possibly underestimated; the donors were predominantly white British and more often female. The reported proportion of spike-specific TCRs targeting unmutated variant regions was nearly half. Spike regions recognized by vaccine-associated CD4 TCRs spanned the protein, led by 160-218 and 743-854.

The V gene's germline CDR1 is SGDLS and CDR2 YYNGEE. Trimming shortened V by 3 bases and J by 2 bases, and 17 bases separated the two germline ends. CDR3 size: 16 residues. Clones were sequenced by immunoSEQ multiplex PCR, and TCRdb holds only the in-frame ones, with some missing. Among around 120,000 clones listed, over 75% were seen once. With respect to this clone: The antigen is undetermined.

The chain links TRBV9 to TRBJ1-2; possibly TRBD1 for D (5 bases). This TCR came from an adult in good health. The sequences come from peripheral blood, collected on day 0 of AZD1222 vaccination. The CDR3 sequence is CASSADGRGDNYGYTF. DNA of the CDR3: TGTGCCAGCAGCGCCGACGGTCGGGGGGACAACTATGGCTACACCTTC.